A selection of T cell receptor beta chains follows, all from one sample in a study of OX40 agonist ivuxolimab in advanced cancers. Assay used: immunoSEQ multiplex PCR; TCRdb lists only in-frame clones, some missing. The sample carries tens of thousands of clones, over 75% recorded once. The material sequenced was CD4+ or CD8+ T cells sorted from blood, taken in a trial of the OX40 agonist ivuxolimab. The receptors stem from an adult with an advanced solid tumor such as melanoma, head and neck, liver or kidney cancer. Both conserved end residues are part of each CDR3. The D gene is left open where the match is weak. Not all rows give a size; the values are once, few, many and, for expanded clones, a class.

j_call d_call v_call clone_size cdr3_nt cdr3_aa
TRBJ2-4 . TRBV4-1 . TGCGCCAGCAGCCCCCGGGTAGGGGAATTAAACATTCAGTACTTC CASSPRVGELNIQYF
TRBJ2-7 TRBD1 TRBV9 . TGTGCCAGCAGCGAGCAGGGACAGGGGGTCGACGAGCAGTACTTC CASSEQGQGVDEQYF
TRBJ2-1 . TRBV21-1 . TGTGCCAGCAGCAAACGGGAGGGCCATGAGCAGTTCTTC CASSKREGHEQFF
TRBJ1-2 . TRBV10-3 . TGTGCCATCACTGGAGGGGGGATTGGCTACACCTTC CAITGGGIGYTF
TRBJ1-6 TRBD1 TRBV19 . TGTGCCAGTAGTATCGACAGGGGGCCGAATTCACCCCTCCACTTT CASSIDRGPNSPLHF
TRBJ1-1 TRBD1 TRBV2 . TGTGCCAGCAGTGACGGACAGGGGGTGGTCGCTGAAGCTTTCTTT CASSDGQGVVAEAFF
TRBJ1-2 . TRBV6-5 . TGTGCCAGCAGTACCCACGGGGCTAACTATGGCTACACCTTC CASSTHGANYGYTF
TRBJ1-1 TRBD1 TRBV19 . TGTGCCAGTAGTTCCGGACAGGGGCTGGGCACTGAAGCTTTCTTT CASSSGQGLGTEAFF
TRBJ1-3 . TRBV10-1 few TGCGCCAGCAGTGAGTCGGGGCTCGGAGACTCTGGAAACACCATATATTTT CASSESGLGDSGNTIYF
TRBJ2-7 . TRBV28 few TGTGCCAGCAGCCGTACAGAGCAGTACTTC CASSRTEQYF
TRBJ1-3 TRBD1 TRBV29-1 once TGCAGCGTTGAAGGAGGACAGGGGGCTGGAAACACCATATATTTT CSVEGGQGAGNTIYF
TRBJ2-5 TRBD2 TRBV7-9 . TGTGCCAGCAGCCCAACGTCGGGAGGTCTTGGAGAGACCCAGTACTTC CASSPTSGGLGETQYF
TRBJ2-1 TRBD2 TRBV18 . TGTGCCAGCTCACTCAGCGGGAGCTCCTACAATGAGCAGTTCTTC CASSLSGSSYNEQFF